The 8 T cell receptor beta chains presented below share a single source sample, sequenced in a study of T cells in narcolepsy. The data were produced by immunoSEQ multiplex PCR, yet TCRdb's version contains in-frame clones alone and is incomplete. The data contain fewer than 40,000 clones, 75% to 90% of them singletons. Source material: CD45RA- memory CD4+ T cells from PBMCs. Receptors were obtained from a human donor with narcolepsy.

For this clone: The same CDR3 can be traced to other DNA sequences in this sample. This chain joins TRBV28 and TRBJ1-4; D gene unclear. Trimming cost V 6 bases and J 0 bases, with 11 bases left between them. This CDR3 has 15 amino acids. From germline, CDR1 is MDHEN and CDR2 SYDVKM. The CDR3 nucleotides are TGTGCCAGCAGCCTAACGGGAGCAACTAATGAAAAACTGTTTTTT. It codes for CASSLTGATNEKLFF.

The rearrangement links TRBV7-2 to TRBJ2-1; D gene uncertain. Trimming shortened V by 1 base and J by 4 bases, and 14 bases separated the two germline ends. This CDR3 has 16 residues. The germline V gene encodes CDR1 SGHTA and CDR2 FQGNSA. The chain's CDR3 is CASSLVADFSYNEQFF. The CDR3 DNA reads as TGTGCCAGCAGCTTAGTTGCTGACTTTTCTTACAATGAGCAGTTCTTC.

The gene calls are TRBV29-1 and TRBJ1-1; perhaps TRBD1 as D (6 bases). The germline V gene encodes CDR1 SQVTM and CDR2 ANQGSEA. The CDR3 contains 14 residues. Trimming took off 3 bases at V and 6 bases at J, with 17 bases between the two ends. DNA for the CDR3: TGCAGCGTTGACGCCACAGGGAGCGGGCCTGAAGCTTTCTTT. Protein: CSVDATGSGPEAFF.

The rearrangement joins TRBV7-9 to TRBJ2-1; TRBD1 agrees at 8 bases. The trim removed 5 bases at V and 9 bases at J, leaving 12 bases unmatched. Per germline, CDR1 SEHNR and CDR2 FQNEAQ (reference sequence). This CDR3 comprises 15 residues. The CDR3 DNA is TGTGCCAGCAGCCCACGTCGGACAGGGCCAAGTGAGCAGTTCTTC. It specifies CASSPRRTGPSEQFF.

The chain joins TRBV6-6 to TRBJ2-1; 8 nucleotides line up with TRBD2. CDR1 is MNHNY and CDR2 is SVGAGI in the germline V gene (reference sequence). This CDR3 spans 14 amino acids. The junction had 10 bases not matched to a gene; V was cut back by 8 bases and J by 7 bases. The CDR3 coding sequence is TGTGCCAGCCTCTTGGGCGGGAGGAAAAATGAGCAGTTCTTC. Amino acids: CASLLGGRKNEQFF.

The rearrangement joins TRBV9 to TRBJ2-1; D is perhaps TRBD1 or TRBD2 (5 bases each). Germline CDR1 SGDLS, CDR2 YYNGEE. Trimming removed 3 bases from V and 6 bases from J, with 13 bases in between. The CDR3 is 14 amino acids. The CDR3, as DNA: TGTGCCAGCAGCGAACGGGGCTTTACCAATGAGCAGTTCTTC. It translates to CASSERGFTNEQFF.

J is TRBJ2-1 and V is TRBV7-9; TRBD1 might be the D (6 bases). The germline gives CDR1 SEHNR, CDR2 FQNEAQ (reference sequence). CDR3 size: 13 residues. V shed 1 base and J shed 8 bases, with 9 bases lying between them. In DNA, the CDR3 is TGTGCCAGCAGCTTAGGACAGGTCTATGAGCAGTTCTTC. Its protein product is CASSLGQVYEQFF.

This clone was detected a few times. The chain is built from TRBV10-3 and TRBJ2-7; the match to TRBD1 covers 8 bases. Germline values: CDR1 ENHRY, CDR2 SYGVKD. This CDR3 contains 13 residues. V was pared by 7 bases and J by 0 bases, with 2 bases of the junction left unmatched. The CDR3 is CAITGGSSYEQYF. CDR3 nucleotides: TGTGCCATCACAGGGGGCAGCTCCTACGAGCAGTACTTC.